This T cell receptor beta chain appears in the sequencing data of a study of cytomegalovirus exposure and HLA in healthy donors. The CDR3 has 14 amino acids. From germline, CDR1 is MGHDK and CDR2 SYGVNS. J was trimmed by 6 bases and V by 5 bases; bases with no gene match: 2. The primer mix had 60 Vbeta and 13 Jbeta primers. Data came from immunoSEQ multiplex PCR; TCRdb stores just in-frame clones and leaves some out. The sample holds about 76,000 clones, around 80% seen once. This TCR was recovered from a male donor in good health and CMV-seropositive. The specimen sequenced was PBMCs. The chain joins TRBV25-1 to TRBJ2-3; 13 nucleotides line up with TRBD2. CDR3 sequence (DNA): TGTGCCAGCAGTTTGGGACTAGCGGGGGATACGCAGTATTTT. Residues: CASSLGLAGDTQYF.